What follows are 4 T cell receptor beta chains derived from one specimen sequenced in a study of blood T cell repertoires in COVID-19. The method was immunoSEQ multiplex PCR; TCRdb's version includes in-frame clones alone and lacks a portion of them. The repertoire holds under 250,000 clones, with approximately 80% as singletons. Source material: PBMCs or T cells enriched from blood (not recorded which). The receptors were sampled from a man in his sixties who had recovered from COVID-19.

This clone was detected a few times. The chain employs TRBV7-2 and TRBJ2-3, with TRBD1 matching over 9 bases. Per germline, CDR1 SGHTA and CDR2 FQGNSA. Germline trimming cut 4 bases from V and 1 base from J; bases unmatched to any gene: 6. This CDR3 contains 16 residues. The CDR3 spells CASSSQGATGTDTQYF. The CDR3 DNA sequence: TGTGCCAGCAGCTCACAGGGGGCGACTGGCACAGATACGCAGTATTTT.

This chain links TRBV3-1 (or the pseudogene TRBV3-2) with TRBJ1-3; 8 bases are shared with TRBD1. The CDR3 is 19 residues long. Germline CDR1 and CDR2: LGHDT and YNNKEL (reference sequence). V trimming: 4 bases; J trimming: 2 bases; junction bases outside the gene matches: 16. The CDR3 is CASSRTQGGRQSTGNTIYF. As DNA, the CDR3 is TGTGCCAGCAGCCGAACACAGGGGGGTCGTCAGTCTACTGGAAACACCATATATTTT.

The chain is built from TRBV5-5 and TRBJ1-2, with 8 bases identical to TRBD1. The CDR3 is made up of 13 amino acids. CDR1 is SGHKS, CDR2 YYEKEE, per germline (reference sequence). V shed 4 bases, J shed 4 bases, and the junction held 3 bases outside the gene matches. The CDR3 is CASSTDRGYGYTF. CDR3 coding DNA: TGTGCCAGCAGCACAGACAGGGGCTATGGCTACACCTTC.

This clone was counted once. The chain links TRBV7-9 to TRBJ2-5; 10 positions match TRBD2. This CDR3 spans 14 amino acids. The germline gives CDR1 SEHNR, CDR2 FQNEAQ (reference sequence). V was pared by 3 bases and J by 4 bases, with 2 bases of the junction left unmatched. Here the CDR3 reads CASSLGLASETQYF. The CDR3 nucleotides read TGTGCCAGCAGCTTGGGACTAGCGTCAGAGACCCAGTACTTC.